This T cell receptor beta chain was captured in a study of cytomegalovirus exposure and HLA in healthy donors. The primer mix had 60 Vbeta and 13 Jbeta primers. Libraries were prepared by immunoSEQ multiplex PCR; TCRdb keeps only in-frame clonotypes and omits some of them. Among more than 95,000 clones listed, roughly 80% were seen once. In germline, CDR1 is MNHEY, CDR2 SVGAGI. V was pared by 6 bases and J by 5 bases, with 8 bases between. The CDR3 has 11 residues. The chain recombines TRBV6-5 with TRBJ2-7; D is ambiguous. Sequencing input: PBMCs. The receptor was derived from a man in his thirties or forties in good health and CMV-seropositive. DNA of the CDR3: TGTGCCAGCAGGTACAGCGACGAGCAGTACTTC. Translating gives CASRYSDEQYF.